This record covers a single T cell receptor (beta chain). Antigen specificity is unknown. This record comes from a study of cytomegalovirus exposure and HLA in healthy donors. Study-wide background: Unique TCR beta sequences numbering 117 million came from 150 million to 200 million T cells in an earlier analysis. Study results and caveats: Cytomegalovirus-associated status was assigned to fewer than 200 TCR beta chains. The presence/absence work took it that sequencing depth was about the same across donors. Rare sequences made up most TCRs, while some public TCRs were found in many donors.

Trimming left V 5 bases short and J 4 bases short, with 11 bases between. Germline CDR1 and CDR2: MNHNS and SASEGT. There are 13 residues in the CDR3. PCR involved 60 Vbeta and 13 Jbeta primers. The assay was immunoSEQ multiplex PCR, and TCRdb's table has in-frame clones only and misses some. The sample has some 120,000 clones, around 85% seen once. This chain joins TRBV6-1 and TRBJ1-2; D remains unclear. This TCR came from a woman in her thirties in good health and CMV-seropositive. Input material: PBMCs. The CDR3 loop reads CASSTREAYGYTF. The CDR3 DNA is TGTGCCAGCAGTACACGGGAGGCCTATGGCTACACCTTC.